The rows below give T cell receptor beta chains drawn from one sample of a study of T cell repertoires in aging, cancer and after chemotherapy. One entry per CDR3 protein, called by TCRdb with MiXCR from the multiplex PCR reads. The table includes around 6,400 distinct CDR3 sequences, roughly 29% detected once. The sequenced material came from blood. The receptor source for this set is a human donor in good health. The conserved cysteine and the conserved F or W are not part of the CDR3 here. Fields, in order: J gene, V gene, CDR3 protein.

>TRBJ1-3|TRBV21-1
AKSGGQVGNTIY
>TRBJ2-7|TRBV10-2
ASLTGTTYEQY
>TRBJ2-7|TRBV5-5
ASSQARDKYYEQY
>TRBJ2-1|TRBV20-1
SARDESGYNDGQF
>TRBJ1-2|TRBV6-2/TRBV6-3
ASSYSPRNGYT
>TRBJ1-2|TRBV19
ASSMGGSNYGYT
>TRBJ2-7|TRBV5-5
ASSKGGGFEEQY
>TRBJ2-5|TRBV19
ASSWGVVGETQY
>TRBJ2-6|TRBV6-5
ASSEGLLASGANVLT
>TRBJ2-3|TRBV19
ASSPTSWGPQY
>TRBJ2-5|TRBV12-3/TRBV12-4
ASSPSGGGPLMRETQY
>TRBJ2-7|TRBV12-3/TRBV12-4
ASRDGPGRSEQY
>TRBJ2-5|TRBV14
ASSHWTSGQETQY
>TRBJ2-7|TRBV6-5
ASSHEGGRLYEQY
>TRBJ1-2|TRBV21-1
ASTQGEGRVSTLVGGYT
>TRBJ2-5|TRBV11-3
ASSLGGLARGETQY
>TRBJ2-1|TRBV27
ASSFLAGAVAGEQF
>TRBJ1-2|TRBV29-1
SVGDSSYYGYT
>TRBJ1-4|TRBV6-5
ASSSRDTNEKLF
>TRBJ2-2|TRBV19
ASSIGDRDHFTNTGELF
>TRBJ2-2|TRBV6-5
ASSRTGTSGGNTGELF
>TRBJ2-1|TRBV5-6
ASSRDRVYNEQF
>TRBJ2-2|TRBV7-9
ASSLAFPGELF
>TRBJ2-5|TRBV11-3
ASSPRTSGGKETQY
>TRBJ2-7|TRBV6-2/TRBV6-3
ASSLAEPYEQY
>TRBJ2-4|TRBV6-4
ASSTGTSGGADIQY
>TRBJ2-3|TRBV6-4
ASSTGLAQDTQY
>TRBJ1-2|TRBV29-1
SVVGGDGYT
>TRBJ2-3|TRBV5-1
ASRGETGLSTDTQY
>TRBJ2-1|TRBV27
ASSNDRVGYNEQF
>TRBJ2-7|TRBV19
AGEYEQY
>TRBJ2-7|TRBV7-9
ASSSLLGYEQY
>TRBJ1-5|TRBV19
ASSPGRAHQPQH
>TRBJ2-7|TRBV19
ASSIGHTSYEQY
>TRBJ1-2|TRBV19
ASNWGETSYGYT
>TRBJ1-1|TRBV20-1
SARPGGLNTEAF
>TRBJ1-2|TRBV6-5
ASRSPKQAGYGYT
>TRBJ2-7|TRBV5-5
ASSSTSGSYEQY
>TRBJ2-1|TRBV20-1
SASSGGEGLSNEQF
>TRBJ2-1|TRBV12-3/TRBV12-4
ASSQQGNPYNEQF
>TRBJ2-1|TRBV27
ASSPDPSRGDNEQF
>TRBJ1-6|TRBV11-3
ASSLAGYNSPLH
>TRBJ1-4|TRBV15
ATTPGQGDEKLF
>TRBJ2-3|TRBV15
ATSRRTALGGDTQY
>TRBJ2-3|TRBV5-1
ASNSGASTDTQY
>TRBJ2-2|TRBV6-4
ASSDGDTGELF
>TRBJ1-1|TRBV6-6
ASSYPSPGELEAF
>TRBJ1-2|TRBV12-3/TRBV12-4
ASSFGSYGYT
>TRBJ1-2|TRBV6-5
ASSEQEPYGYT
>TRBJ2-2|TRBV19
ASTEVVPGELF
>TRBJ2-1|TRBV6-6
ASSLIGEGDEQF
>TRBJ2-1|TRBV20-1
SARPSGRAGYNEQF